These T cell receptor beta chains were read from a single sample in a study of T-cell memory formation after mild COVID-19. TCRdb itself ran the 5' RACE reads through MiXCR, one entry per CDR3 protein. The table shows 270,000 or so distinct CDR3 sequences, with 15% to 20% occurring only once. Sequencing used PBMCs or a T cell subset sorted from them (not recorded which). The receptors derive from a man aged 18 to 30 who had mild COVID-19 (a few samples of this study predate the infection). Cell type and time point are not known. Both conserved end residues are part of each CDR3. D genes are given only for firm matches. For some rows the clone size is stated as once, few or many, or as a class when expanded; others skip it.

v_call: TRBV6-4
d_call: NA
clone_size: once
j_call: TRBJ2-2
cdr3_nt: TGTGCCAGCAGTGCGGTTGGCGGGGAGCTGTTTTTT
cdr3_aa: CASSAVGGELFF

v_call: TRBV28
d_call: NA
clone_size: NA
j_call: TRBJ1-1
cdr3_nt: TGTGCCAGCATATCCCCCACTGAAGCTTTCTTT
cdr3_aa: CASISPTEAFF

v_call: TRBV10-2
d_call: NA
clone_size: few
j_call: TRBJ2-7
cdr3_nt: TGCGCCACAGGACTTTACGAGCAGTACTTC
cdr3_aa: CATGLYEQYF

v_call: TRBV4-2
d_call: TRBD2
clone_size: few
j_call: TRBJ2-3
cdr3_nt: TGTGCCAGCAGCCCCTCCCTAGCGGCCGCAGATACGCAGTATTTT
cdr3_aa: CASSPSLAAADTQYF

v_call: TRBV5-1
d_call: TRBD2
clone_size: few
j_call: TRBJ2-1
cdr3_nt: TGCGCCAGCAGCTTGGGAGCGGGGGGGCCCGGTGAGCAGTTCTTC
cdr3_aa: CASSLGAGGPGEQFF

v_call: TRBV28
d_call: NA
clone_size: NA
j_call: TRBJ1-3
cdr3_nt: TGTGCCAGCCAGGGAATGATCTCTGGAAACACCATATATTTT
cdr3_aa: CASQGMISGNTIYF

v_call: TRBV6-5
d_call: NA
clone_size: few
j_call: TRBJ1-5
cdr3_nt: TGTGCCAGCAGTTACCGGGGTGGTACTGGTCAGCCCCAGCATTTT
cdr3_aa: CASSYRGGTGQPQHF

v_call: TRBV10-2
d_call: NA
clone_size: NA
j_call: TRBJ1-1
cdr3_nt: TGCGCCAGCAGTGAGTCGGCGGGTTCTGAAGCTTTCTTT
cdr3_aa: CASSESAGSEAFF

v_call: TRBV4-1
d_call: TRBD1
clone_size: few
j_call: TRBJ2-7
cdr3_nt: TGCGCCAGCAGCCAAGATACAGGGGGCGACGAGCAGTACTTC
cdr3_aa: CASSQDTGGDEQYF

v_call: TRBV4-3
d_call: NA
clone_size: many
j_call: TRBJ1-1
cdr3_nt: TGCGCCAGCAGCCAAGGGCACCTCCGAACTGAAGCTTTCTTT
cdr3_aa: CASSQGHLRTEAFF

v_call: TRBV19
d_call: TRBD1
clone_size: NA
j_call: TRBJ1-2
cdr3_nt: TGTGCCAGTAGCACTAACAGGGGTGACTATGGCTACACCTTC
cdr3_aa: CASSTNRGDYGYTF

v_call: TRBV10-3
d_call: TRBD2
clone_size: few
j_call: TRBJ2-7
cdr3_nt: TGTGCCATCAGCGATAATAGCGGGGGGGTAAAGTCCTACGAGCAGTACTTC
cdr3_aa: CAISDNSGGVKSYEQYF

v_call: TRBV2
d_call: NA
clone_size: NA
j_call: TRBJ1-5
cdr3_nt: TGTGCCAGCAGAGGACGGACCGATCAGCCCCAGCATTTT
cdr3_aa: CASRGRTDQPQHF

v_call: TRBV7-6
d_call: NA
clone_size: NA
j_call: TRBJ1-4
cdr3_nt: TGTGCCAGCAGCTTTAATGCTAATGAAAAACTGTTTTTT
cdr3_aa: CASSFNANEKLFF

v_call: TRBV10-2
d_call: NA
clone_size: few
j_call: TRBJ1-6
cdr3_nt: TGCGCCAGTAGGGAGAGCTCCTATAATTCACCCCTCCACTTT
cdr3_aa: CASRESSYNSPLHF

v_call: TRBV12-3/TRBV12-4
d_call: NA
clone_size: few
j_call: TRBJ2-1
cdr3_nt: TGTGCCAGCAGCCCAGGGAATGATGGGTTTAATGAGCAGTTCTTC
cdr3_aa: CASSPGNDGFNEQFF

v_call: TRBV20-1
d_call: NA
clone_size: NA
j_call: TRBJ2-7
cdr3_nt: TGCAGTGCTAGAGATCGGCTACAGGCTTCTTACGAGCAGTACTTC
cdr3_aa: CSARDRLQASYEQYF

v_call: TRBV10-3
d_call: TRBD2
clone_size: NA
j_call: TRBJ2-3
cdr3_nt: TGTGCCATCAGGAGACTAGCGGGGGCTCCTGGGTCGGTAGATACGCAGTATTTT
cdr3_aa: CAIRRLAGAPGSVDTQYF

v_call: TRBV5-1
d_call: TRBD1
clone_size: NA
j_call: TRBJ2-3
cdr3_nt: TGCGCCAGCAGCTCCGGGACAGGTGGTATGGATACGCAGTATTTT
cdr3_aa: CASSSGTGGMDTQYF

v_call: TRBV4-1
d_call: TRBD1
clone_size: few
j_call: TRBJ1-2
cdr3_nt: TGCGCCAGCCGGACAGGGGCCTATGGCTACACCTTC
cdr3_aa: CASRTGAYGYTF

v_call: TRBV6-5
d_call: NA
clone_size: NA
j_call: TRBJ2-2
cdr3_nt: TGTGCCAGCAGTTACGGAGTGAACACCGGGGAGCTGTTTTTT
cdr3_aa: CASSYGVNTGELFF

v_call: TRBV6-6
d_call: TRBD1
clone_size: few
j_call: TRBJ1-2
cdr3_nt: TGTGCCAGCAGTTACAGGGCAGGGGGAATCTATGGCTACACCTTC
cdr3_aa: CASSYRAGGIYGYTF

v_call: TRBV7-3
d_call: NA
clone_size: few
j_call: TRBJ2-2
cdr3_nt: TGTGCCAGCAGCTTGAACAGGGTGGGCGGGGAGCTGTTTTTT
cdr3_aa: CASSLNRVGGELFF

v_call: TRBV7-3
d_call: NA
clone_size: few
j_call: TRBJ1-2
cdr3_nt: TGTGCCAGCAGCAGGGACACCGTTGACACCTTC
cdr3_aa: CASSRDTVDTF

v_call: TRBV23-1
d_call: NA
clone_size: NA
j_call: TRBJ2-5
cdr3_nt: TGCGCCAGCTGTATTGAAGAGACCCAGTACTTC
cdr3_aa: CASCIEETQYF

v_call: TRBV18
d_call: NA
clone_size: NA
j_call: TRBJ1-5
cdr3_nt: TGTGCCAGCTCACCGGTGGGGGCGCGGAGTCAGCCCCAGCATTTT
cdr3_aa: CASSPVGARSQPQHF

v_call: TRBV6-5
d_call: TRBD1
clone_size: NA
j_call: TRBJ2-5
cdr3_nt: TGTGCCAGCAGTCGGGACAGGGGGCGAGAGACCCAGTACTTC
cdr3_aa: CASSRDRGRETQYF

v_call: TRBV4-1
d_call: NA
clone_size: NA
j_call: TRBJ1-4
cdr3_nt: TGCGCCAGCAGCCAAGGGAGGGCGGACCGTGAAAAACTGTTTTTT
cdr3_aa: CASSQGRADREKLFF

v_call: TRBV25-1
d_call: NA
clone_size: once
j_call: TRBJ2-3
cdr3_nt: TGTGACAGCAGTCTTCAGGGGGGAATTAAAGATACGCAGTATTTT
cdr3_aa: CDSSLQGGIKDTQYF

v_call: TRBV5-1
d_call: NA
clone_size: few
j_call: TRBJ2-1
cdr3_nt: TGCGCCAGCAGCTCCCCAGTAGGGAGTGAGCAGTTCTTC
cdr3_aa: CASSSPVGSEQFF

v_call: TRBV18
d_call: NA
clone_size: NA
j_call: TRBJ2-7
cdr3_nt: TGTGCCAGCTCCCCCCGTGGCCGAAGCTCCTACGAGCAGTACTTC
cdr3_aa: CASSPRGRSSYEQYF

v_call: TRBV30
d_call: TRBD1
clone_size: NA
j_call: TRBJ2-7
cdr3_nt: TGTGCCTGGAGTCGGCAGGGGGCCTACGAGCAGTACTTC
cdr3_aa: CAWSRQGAYEQYF

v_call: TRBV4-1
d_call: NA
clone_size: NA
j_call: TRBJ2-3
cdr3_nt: TGCGCCAGCAGCCACGGGGACTTTGATACGCAGTATTTT
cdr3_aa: CASSHGDFDTQYF

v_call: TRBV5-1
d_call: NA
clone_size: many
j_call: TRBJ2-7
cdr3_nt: TGCGCCAGCAGCTTGGTACAGGTTCGGCCCTACGAGCAGTACTTC
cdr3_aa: CASSLVQVRPYEQYF

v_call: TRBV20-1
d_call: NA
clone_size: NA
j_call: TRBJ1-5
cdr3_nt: TGCAGTGCTAGTTCGGGGTTGGATCAGCCCCAGCATTTT
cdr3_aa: CSASSGLDQPQHF

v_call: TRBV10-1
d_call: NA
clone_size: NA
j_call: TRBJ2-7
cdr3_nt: TGCGCCAGCAGTGAGTCGTCAGGGAGGATCTACGAGCAGTACTTC
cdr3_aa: CASSESSGRIYEQYF

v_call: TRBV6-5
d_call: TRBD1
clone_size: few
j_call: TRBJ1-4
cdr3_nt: TGTGCCAGCAGAAAGACAGGGGCAGGCGAAAAACTGTTTTTT
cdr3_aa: CASRKTGAGEKLFF

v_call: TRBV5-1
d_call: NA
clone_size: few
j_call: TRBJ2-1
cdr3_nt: TGCGCCAGCAGTTTCACCGGGACACCAGCCAATGAGCAGTTCTTC
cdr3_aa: CASSFTGTPANEQFF

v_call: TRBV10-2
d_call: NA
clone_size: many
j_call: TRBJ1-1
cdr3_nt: TGCGCCAGCAGTGAGTCAGGGGTTTTAGCTTTCTTT
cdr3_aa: CASSESGVLAFF

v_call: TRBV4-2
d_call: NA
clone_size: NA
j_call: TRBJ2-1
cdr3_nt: TGTGCCAGCAGCCTCACCGGAGGGGGTTCGTACAATGAGCAGTTCTTC
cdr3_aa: CASSLTGGGSYNEQFF

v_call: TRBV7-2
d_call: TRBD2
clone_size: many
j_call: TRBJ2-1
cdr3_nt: TGTGCCAGCAGCTCTAGCGGGGGGGCCCTTGTGAGCGGGCAGTTCTTC
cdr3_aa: CASSSSGGALVSGQFF

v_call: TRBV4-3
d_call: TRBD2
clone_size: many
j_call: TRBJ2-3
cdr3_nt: TGCGCCAGCAGCCAAGGTGGCACTAGCGGGGTTAGCACAGATACGCAGTATTTT
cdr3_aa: CASSQGGTSGVSTDTQYF

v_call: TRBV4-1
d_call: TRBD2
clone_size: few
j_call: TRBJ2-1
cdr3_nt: TGCGCCAGCAGCAAAGCCCGGCGGGGGGCTATAGATGAGCAGTTCTTC
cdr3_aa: CASSKARRGAIDEQFF

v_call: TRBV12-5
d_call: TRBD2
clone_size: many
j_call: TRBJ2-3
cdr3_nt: TGTGCTAGTGGTTTGGGCGGGGGGGCCCCCGAAGATACGCAGTATTTT
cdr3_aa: CASGLGGGAPEDTQYF

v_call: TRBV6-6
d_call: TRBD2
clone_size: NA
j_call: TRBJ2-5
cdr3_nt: TGTGCCAGCAGTTACGGTAGCGGGGGCCGAAAAGAGACCCAGTACTTC
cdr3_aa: CASSYGSGGRKETQYF

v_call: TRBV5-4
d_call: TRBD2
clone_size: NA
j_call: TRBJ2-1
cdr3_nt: TGTGCCAGCAGCTCCGCGGCGGGGGGGCATGTCAATGAGCAGTTCTTC
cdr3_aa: CASSSAAGGHVNEQFF

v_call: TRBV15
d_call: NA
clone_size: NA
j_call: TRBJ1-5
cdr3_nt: TGTGCCACCAGCAGACAAAAAAGCGGCGGGCCCCAGCATTTT
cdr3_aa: CATSRQKSGGPQHF

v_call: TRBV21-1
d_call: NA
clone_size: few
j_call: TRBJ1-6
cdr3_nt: TGTGCCAGCTGGGACAGCGGGAATTCACCCCTCCACTTT
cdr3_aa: CASWDSGNSPLHF

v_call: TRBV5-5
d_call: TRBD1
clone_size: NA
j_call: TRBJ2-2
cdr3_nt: TGTGCCAGCAGCTCCGACAGGGGAATTATCAACACCGGGGAGCTGTTTTTT
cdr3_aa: CASSSDRGIINTGELFF

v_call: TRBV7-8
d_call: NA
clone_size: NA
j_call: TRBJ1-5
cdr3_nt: TGTGCCAGCAGCCCTCTGAATCCGAATCAGCCCCAGCATTTT
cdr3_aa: CASSPLNPNQPQHF

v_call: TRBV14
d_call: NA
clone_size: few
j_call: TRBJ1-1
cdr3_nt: TGTGCCAGCAGCCCAGTAGTAGGGGGGCGAACTGAAGCTTTCTTT
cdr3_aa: CASSPVVGGRTEAFF

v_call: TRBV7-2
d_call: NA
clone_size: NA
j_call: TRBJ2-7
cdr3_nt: TGTGCCAGCAGCTTACGGCAGGCTTTCTCCTACGAGCAGTACTTC
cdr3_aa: CASSLRQAFSYEQYF